A single sample is the source of the 26 T cell receptor beta chains below, sequenced in a study of CD8 T cell repertoires and HIV-1 epitope variants. Their specific antigens are unknown. TCRdb's copy holds only in-frame clones and misses some; the assay was immunoSEQ multiplex PCR. The data hold 5,000 to 6,500 clones, with 55% to 70% observed a single time. The source material was cultured CD8+ T cells derived from PBMCs. The receptors here all came from a male donor with HIV.

V usage is TRBV5-5 and J usage is TRBJ2-7, with 9 bases matching TRBD2. The germline gives CDR1 SGHKS, CDR2 YYEKEE (reference sequence). V was pared by 4 bases and J by 6 bases, with 2 bases of the junction left unmatched. This CDR3 has 12 amino acids. Here the CDR3 DNA reads TGTGCCAGCAGCCAAGCGGGGGGCGAGCAGTACTTC. As protein: CASSQAGGEQYF.

The chain recombines TRBV19 with TRBJ1-1; the match to TRBD1 covers 9 bases. Germline CDR1 and CDR2: LNHDA and SQIVND (reference sequence). CDR3 length: 14 residues. J lost 7 bases, V lost 5 bases, and 8 bases had no gene match. The CDR3 loop reads CASSGWTGEVEAFF. The CDR3 bases are TGTGCCAGTAGTGGCTGGACAGGGGAGGTTGAAGCTTTCTTT.

V usage is TRBV10-3 and J usage is TRBJ2-1; 13 positions agree with TRBD2. The J segment lost 10 bases and the V segment lost 7 bases, leaving 7 bases of the junction unmatched. Germline V lookup: CDR1 ENHRY, CDR2 SYGVKD. CDR3 length: 14 amino acids. The CDR3 DNA sequence: TGTGCCATCACTGGACTAGCGGGAGAGCGAGAGCAGTTCTTC. It encodes CAITGLAGEREQFF.

This clone has only one observation. V usage is TRBV5-1 and J usage is TRBJ2-1; 8 bases fit TRBD2. The ends lost 3 bases at V and 8 bases at J; junction bases unmatched: 13. This CDR3 spans 16 amino acids. Germline V gene data show CDR1 as SGHRS and CDR2 as YFSETQ. CDR3 sequence (DNA): TGCGCCAGCAGCTCGGGACTAGTCGGTTCTTTCCATGAGCAGTTCTTC. Amino acid sequence: CASSSGLVGSFHEQFF. Using reference TRBV5-1 and TRBJ2-1 for the parts outside the CDR3, the full variable domain is KAGVTQTPRYLIKTRGQQVTLSCSPISGHRSVSWYQQTPGQGLQFLFEYFSETQRNKGNFPGRFSGRQFSNSRSEMNVSTLELGDSALYLCASSSGLVGSFHEQFFGPGTRLTVL.

This chain uses TRBV7-8 with TRBJ2-7, with 9 nucleotides matching TRBD1. Trimming cost V 5 bases and J 5 bases; bases outside gene matches: 10. Germline V gene sequence: CDR1 SGHVS, CDR2 FQNEAQ. The CDR3 length is 15 residues. This CDR3 is CASSRLTGGFDEQYF. The DNA for the CDR3 is TGTGCCAGCAGCCGGCTGACAGGGGGTTTCGACGAGCAGTACTTC.

This chain connects TRBV6-5 to TRBJ2-7, with D perhaps TRBD1 (5 bases). The CDR3 has 13 residues. V lost 0 bases and J lost 3, with 6 bases in between. Germline-derived CDR1 and CDR2 are MNHEY and SVGAGI. This CDR3 is CASSYSQGYEQYF. CDR3 in DNA: TGTGCCAGCAGTTACTCGCAGGGCTACGAGCAGTACTTC.

The chain carries TRBV7-2 and TRBJ2-7; tentative D call: TRBD2 (6 bases). Per the germline V gene, CDR1 is SGHTA and CDR2 is FQGNSA. Trimming removed 3 bases at V and 4 bases at J, with 19 bases between. CDR3 length: 16 residues. The CDR3 spells CASSFTSRGSTYEQYF. The DNA of the CDR3 is TGTGCCAGCAGCTTTACTTCCCGGGGGAGTACGTACGAGCAGTACTTC.

This clone was seen only once. This chain links TRBV6-5 with TRBJ1-1; possibly TRBD1 for D (5 bases). The germline V and J ends were trimmed by 6 bases and 1 base, with 12 bases remaining between them. Germline V gene lookup returns CDR1 MNHEY and CDR2 SVGAGI. The CDR3 runs 14 residues. The CDR3 DNA is TGTGCCAGCAGGGCCGGGACGGGGAACACTGAAGCTTTCTTT. This gives the protein CASRAGTGNTEAFF.

The gene calls are TRBV19 and TRBJ2-2, with D perhaps TRBD2 (6 bases). In germline, CDR1 is LNHDA, CDR2 SQIVND (reference sequence). The CDR3 length is 12 residues. Trimming removed 10 bases from V and 6 bases from J, with 12 bases in between. This chain's CDR3 is CATTWGAGELFF. Written as DNA, the CDR3 is TGTGCCACTACCTGGGGGGCCGGGGAGCTGTTTTTT.

The rearrangement joins TRBV10-3 to TRBJ1-1; D is possibly TRBD1 (5 bases). Trimming removed 0 bases at V and 2 bases at J, with 10 bases between. Per the germline V gene, CDR1 is ENHRY and CDR2 is SYGVKD. This CDR3 has 15 amino acids. The CDR3 region is CAISESTGRNTEAFF. DNA of the CDR3: TGTGCCATCAGTGAGTCAACAGGACGAAACACTGAAGCTTTCTTT.

As regards this clone: The junction does not match germline at one end; this may be a read error. The rearrangement uses TRBV5-4 and TRBJ1-2; the D is unclear. Germline V CDR1 and CDR2: SGHNT, YYREEE (reference sequence). This CDR3 contains 16 residues. The CDR3 here is CASSQDPVELDYGYTF. CDR3 DNA sequence: TGCGCCAGCAGCCAAGATCCCGTCGAACTCGACTATGGCTACACCTTC.

This clone was observed a single time. The chain has TRBV27 and TRBJ1-1, with D perhaps TRBD1 (6 bases). CDR3 length: 14 residues. Germline V gene data show CDR1 as MNHEY and CDR2 as SMNVEV (reference sequence). Trimming left V 1 base short and J 1 base short, with 7 bases between. For the CDR3, the DNA is TGTGCCAGCAGTTTATTAGGGGGGAACACTGAAGCTTTCTTT. This sequence encodes CASSLLGGNTEAFF.

The chain recombines TRBV7-9 with TRBJ2-1; 7 bases fit TRBD1. Losses at the gene ends were 2 bases for V and 2 bases for J; bases not matched to a gene: 12. Germline assignment: CDR1 SEHNR and CDR2 FQNEAQ (reference sequence). This CDR3 is 18 amino acids long. The CDR3 reads CASSLPPGTAQPYNEQFF. As DNA, the CDR3 is TGTGCCAGCAGCTTACCCCCCGGGACAGCCCAACCCTACAATGAGCAGTTCTTC.

This clone was seen more than once but under ten times. The chain recombines TRBV7-6 with TRBJ2-1, with TRBD1 matching over 7 bases. Unmatched junction bases numbered 10, after V lost 10 bases and J lost 4 bases. This CDR3 region has 14 residues. Germline V gene lookup returns CDR1 SGHVS and CDR2 FNYEAQ. For the CDR3, the DNA is TGTGCCACCACGAGACAGGGCGTGTACAATGAGCAGTTCTTC. It specifies CATTRQGVYNEQFF.

The chain couples TRBV7-9 to TRBJ2-5; TRBD1 matches 8 bases. V shed 1 base and J 3 bases; nucleotides not matched to a gene: 7. Germline V gene lookup returns CDR1 SEHNR and CDR2 FQNEAQ (reference sequence). CDR3 size: 16 residues. CDR3 sequence: CASSLVARGPEETQYF. The CDR3 coding sequence is TGTGCCAGCAGCTTAGTCGCCAGGGGGCCCGAAGAGACCCAGTACTTC.

The genes are TRBV5-8 and TRBJ2-5, with 14 bases matching TRBD2. The CDR3 runs to 15 residues. CDR1 is SGHTS and CDR2 is YDEGEE in the germline V gene. V shed 2 bases and J 4 bases; nucleotides not matched to a gene: 1. Here the CDR3 DNA reads TGTGCCAGCAGCTTAGGACTAGCGGGAGGAGAGACCCAGTACTTC. Encoded protein: CASSLGLAGGETQYF.

The V call is TRBV7-9, the J call TRBJ2-1; weak D call: TRBD2 (5 bases). The CDR3 runs 15 residues. Germline CDR1 is SEHNR and CDR2 is FQNEAQ (reference sequence). Trimming shortened V by 5 bases and J by 2 bases, and 13 bases separated the two germline ends. The DNA of the CDR3 is TGTGCCAGCAGCCCCCGGGGAGTCCCCTACAATGAGCAGTTCTTC. Protein product: CASSPRGVPYNEQFF.

The table lists this clone with a count of one. V usage is TRBV4-1 and J usage is TRBJ1-2, with unresolved D. In germline, CDR1 is MGHRA, CDR2 YSYEKL. The V gene lost 0 bases and the J gene lost 4 bases, with 15 bases spanning the gap. This CDR3 region has 16 residues. The CDR3 reads CASSQDRNSLSYGYTF. DNA for the CDR3: TGCGCCAGCAGCCAAGATAGAAACAGCCTTTCCTATGGCTACACCTTC.

The rearrangement joins TRBV27 to TRBJ2-3; D uncertain. The CDR3 is made up of 13 amino acids. V was cut by 3 bases and J by 6 bases, with 10 bases left in between. CDR1 is MNHEY, CDR2 SMNVEV, per germline (reference sequence). The CDR3 nucleotides read TGTGCCAGCAGTTTGTGGGCACCCGATACGCAGTATTTT. It codes for CASSLWAPDTQYF.

The chain combines TRBV9 with TRBJ2-7, with D perhaps TRBD1 (6 bases). Germline CDR1 reads SGDLS; CDR2 reads YYNGEE. The germline V and J ends were trimmed by 1 base and 2 bases, with 22 bases remaining between them. The CDR3 spans 18 residues. CDR3 sequence (DNA): TGTGCCAGCAGCGTATCAATGGGCGTGGCAGGGGTCACCTACGAGCAGTACTTC. Amino acid sequence: CASSVSMGVAGVTYEQYF. The full variable domain, completed using reference TRBV9 and TRBJ2-7, is DSGVTQTPKHLITATGQRVTLRCSPRSGDLSVYWYQQSLDQGLQFLIQYYNGEERAKGNILERFSAQQFPDLHSELNLSSLELGDSALYFCASSVSMGVAGVTYEQYFGPGTRLTVT.

This clone was seen a single time. The rearrangement links TRBV7-9 to TRBJ2-2; 11 nucleotides match TRBD2. The junction had 3 bases not matched to a gene; V was cut back by 3 bases and J by 3 bases. The CDR3 has 16 residues. The germline V gene encodes CDR1 SEHNR and CDR2 FQNEAQ (reference sequence). This CDR3 is CASSLLSGRDTGELFF. The CDR3 bases are TGTGCCAGCAGCTTGCTTAGCGGGAGGGACACCGGGGAGCTGTTTTTT.

The CDR3 here is CASSAGSNGYTF. The DNA of the CDR3 is TGTGCCAGCAGCGCAGGGTCTAATGGCTACACCTTC. V gene TRBV28 combines with J gene TRBJ1-2, with D perhaps matching TRBD1 (5 bases). Trimming shortened V by 6 bases and J by 6 bases, and 11 bases separated the two germline ends. The CDR3 covers 12 residues. The V gene's germline CDR1 is MDHEN and CDR2 SYDVKM.

J is TRBJ2-1 and V is TRBV12-5, with TRBD2 identical over 10 bases. Germline V gives CDR1 LGHNT, CDR2 FRNRAP. V gave up 2 bases and J gave up 4 bases; unmatched junction bases: 8. The CDR3 consists of 17 residues. The CDR3 here is CASGLSDLAGEYNEQFF. CDR3 DNA: TGTGCTAGTGGTTTGAGTGACCTAGCGGGAGAGTACAATGAGCAGTTCTTC.

V usage is TRBV27 and J usage is TRBJ2-3; no definite D call. The germline V and J ends were trimmed by 3 bases and 1 base, with 11 bases remaining between them. The CDR3 sequence is 15 residues long. Germline V gene sequence: CDR1 MNHEY, CDR2 SMNVEV (reference sequence). CDR3 protein: CASSFSPGGTDTQYF. CDR3 nucleotides: TGTGCCAGCAGTTTTAGCCCGGGTGGCACAGATACGCAGTATTTT.

J is TRBJ1-1 and V is TRBV2; no clear D. The CDR3 has 12 residues. V was cut by 9 bases and J by 5 bases, with 13 bases left in between. Germline values: CDR1 SNHLY, CDR2 FYNNEI. This chain's CDR3 is CASKNQGTEAFF. DNA for the CDR3: TGTGCCAGTAAGAACCAAGGGACTGAAGCTTTCTTT.

This clone was seen a single time. V usage is TRBV7-9 and J usage is TRBJ2-3, with D unresolved. V was shortened by 8 bases and J by 6 bases, with 12 bases between the two germline ends. The germline CDR1 and CDR2 sequences are SEHNR and FQNEAQ (reference sequence). CDR3 size: 12 residues. The CDR3 DNA is TGTGCCAGCGAATTCAACGGGGATACGCAGTATTTT. Its translation: CASEFNGDTQYF.